The present T cell receptor beta chain was sequenced within a study of blood T cell repertoires in COVID-19. The wider study: PBMCs, B-cell-depleted T cells, or T cells provided the cDNA or gDNA that made up the material.

Method: immunoSEQ multiplex PCR; TCRdb's copy keeps in-frame clones and lacks some. The sample shows about 390,000 clones, about 83% of them seen only once. The junction had 10 bases not matched to a gene; V was cut back by 4 bases and J by 9 bases. Per the germline V gene, CDR1 is SNHLY and CDR2 is FYNNEI. The length of the CDR3 is 15 residues. V and J are TRBV2 and TRBJ1-2; 11 positions agree with TRBD1. This TCR came from a woman aged 45-59 years who had recovered from COVID-19. Sequencing was performed on PBMCs or T cells enriched from blood (not recorded which). The CDR3 coding sequence is TGTGCCAGCAGTGTCAAGCTAGGACAGGGGGCCAGCTACACCTTC. As protein: CASSVKLGQGASYTF.